This record covers a single T cell receptor (beta chain). The antigen is not known. The record originates from a study of T cell responses to AZD1222 COVID-19 vaccine. The table came from immunoSEQ multiplex PCR; TCRdb's copy has only in-frame clones and leaves some out. The sample yields under 150,000 clones, 93% seen once. The ends were cut back, 2 bases at V and 3 bases at J, with 5 bases in the middle. The CDR3 runs 13 residues. Germline V CDR1 and CDR2: KGHSH, LQKENI. Study-level points and caveats: Nearly half of unique spike-specific TCRs reportedly avoided B.1.351 and B.1.1.7 mutated regions. White British donors predominated, females outnumbered males, and clonal diversity was possibly underestimated. Spike-specific TCR breadth and depth were elevated following two AZD1222 doses. Spike was spanned by vaccine-associated CD4 TCRs, with dominance at 160-218 and 743-854.

This chain joins TRBV18 and TRBJ1-5; D is undetermined. This material consisted of peripheral blood, taken on day 0 of AZD1222 vaccination. The sequence derives from an adult in good health. The chain's CDR3 is CASSPGNNQPQHF. In DNA form, the CDR3 reads TGTGCCAGCTCACCAGGGAACAATCAGCCCCAGCATTTT.